These 2 T cell receptor beta chains were sequenced from one sample in a study of read filtering for tumor transcriptome and immune sequencing. The library was built from 400 to 500 ng RNA with molecular barcoded adaptors for alpha/delta and beta/gamma chains. TCRdb re-called the reads through MiXCR, storing one row per CDR3 protein. In the table there are tens of thousands of distinct CDR3 sequences, 14% of which are singletons. Sequencing was done on a sample of a population of CD138-negative cells sorted from bone marrow. These receptors were collected from a donor at least 40 years old with multiple myeloma.

This clonotype was counted at least ten times. This chain links TRBV5-1 with TRBJ1-5; 10 positions match TRBD1. The junction had 5 bases not matched to a gene; V was cut back by 3 bases and J by 5 bases. The CDR3 runs 15 residues. Per germline, CDR1 SGHRS and CDR2 YFSETQ. CDR3 region: CASSWMGQGHQPQHF. Written as DNA, the CDR3 is TGCGCCAGCAGCTGGATGGGACAGGGGCATCAGCCCCAGCATTTT.

As to this clonotype: A clone one base away is much larger, so this may be a read error. The chain couples TRBV7-3 to TRBJ2-6; possible D gene TRBD1, 5 bases. Germline V gives CDR1 SGHTA, CDR2 FQGTGA. The V gene lost 1 base and the J gene lost 6 bases, with 10 bases spanning the gap. The CDR3 is 15 residues long. CDR3 bases: TGTGCCAGCAGCTTAAGCAGGGCTGTGGCCAACGTCCTGACTTTC. Amino acids: CASSLSRAVANVLTF.